The present TCR beta chain was sequenced within a study of cytomegalovirus exposure and HLA in healthy donors. About the research overall: Some 85 million unique TCRs from HLA-typed donors were held in an early data release. Study conclusions and caveats: Immune exposure data for these donors was limited to CMV serostatus. The classifier reportedly diagnosed cytomegalovirus status with high specificity and sensitivity.

Unmatched junction bases numbered 2, after V lost 4 bases and J lost 0 bases. Per germline, CDR1 SGHDT and CDR2 YYEEEE. The CDR3 covers 14 residues. With 60 Vbeta and 13 Jbeta primers, the PCR was carried out. Measured with immunoSEQ multiplex PCR; TCRdb has only the in-frame clones, and not every one. Of tens of thousands of clones detected, 75% to 85% appear once; the ten largest clones hold 2.5% to 3.5%. Turning to this clone: Its matching antigen is unknown.

This receptor was obtained from a middle-aged man in good health and CMV-seropositive. This rearrangement joins TRBV5-6 to TRBJ1-1, with 8 bases lining up with TRBD1. Specimen: PBMCs. The CDR3 spells CASSPDRVNTEAFF. CDR3 nucleotides: TGTGCCAGCAGCCCGGACAGGGTGAACACTGAAGCTTTCTTT.